Below, 15 T cell receptor beta chains from the same sample are listed, as sequenced in a study of blood T cell repertoires in COVID-19 (TCRdb year 2020). The method behind the library was the immunoSEQ multiplex PCR assay. TCRdb's version of the immuneACCESS table is confined to in-frame rearrangements and falls short of the full clone set. An unresolved V gene accounts for under half of the shortfall where checked; the remainder is of unknown origin. This sample lists 71,000 or so clones; about 79% were detected once. The ten largest clones capture roughly 27% of the sample. Material: peripheral blood. Every receptor here comes from a man aged 65 to 79 with acute or convalescent COVID-19.

This chain connects TRBV7-8 to TRBJ2-1; D is perhaps TRBD1 (6 bases). CDR1 is SGHVS, CDR2 FQNEAQ, per germline. The ends were cut back, 3 bases at V and 12 bases at J, with 12 bases in the middle. The CDR3 has 12 amino acids. For the CDR3, the DNA is TGTGCCAGCAGCTTTCCCGGGACAAGGCAGTTCTTC. Its translation is CASSFPGTRQFF.

V gene TRBV30 combines with J gene TRBJ1-5; a weak D match, TRBD1 (5 bases). The V end was cut by 0 bases, the J end by 3 bases, with 12 bases between. The CDR3 is 15 residues long. In germline, CDR1 is GTSNPN, CDR2 SVGIG (reference sequence). The CDR3 coding sequence is TGTGCCTGGAGTGTAAGGGCAGGGATCAATCAGCCCCAGCATTTT. It specifies CAWSVRAGINQPQHF.

The genes are TRBV19 and TRBJ2-3; 8 bases line up with TRBD1. The CDR3 has 14 residues. The ends lost 7 bases at V and 1 base at J; junction bases unmatched: 4. The germline V gene has CDR1 LNHDA and CDR2 SQIVND (reference sequence). Written as DNA, the CDR3 is TGTGCCAGTACTACGGGACAGGGCACAGATACGCAGTATTTT. It yields the protein CASTTGQGTDTQYF.

V and J are TRBV28 and TRBJ1-5; TRBD1 aligns across 7 bases. The CDR3 contains 14 residues. Looked up from germline, CDR1 is MDHEN and CDR2 is SYDVKM. Trimming removed 6 bases from V and 4 bases from J; junction bases left unmatched: 6. CDR3 amino acids: CASRRDSLNQPQHF. DNA of the CDR3: TGTGCCAGCAGGCGGGACAGCCTAAATCAGCCCCAGCATTTT.

This chain connects TRBV6-5 to TRBJ1-5; D is unclear. CDR3 length: 15 amino acids. The V end was cut by 6 bases, the J end by 2 bases, with 14 bases between. Germline CDR1 reads MNHEY; CDR2 reads SVGAGI. CDR3 in amino acids: CASSSPGMGNQPQHF. DNA for the CDR3: TGTGCCAGCAGCTCTCCGGGAATGGGCAATCAGCCCCAGCATTTT.

The chain links TRBV28 to TRBJ1-1; D possibly corresponds to TRBD1 (6 bases). This CDR3 spans 16 amino acids. The V gene lost 5 bases and the J gene lost 1 base, with 17 bases spanning the gap. The germline CDR1 and CDR2 sequences are MDHEN and SYDVKM. The DNA for the CDR3 is TGTGCCAGCAGTCCCTCGGCGGGGGCCCAGAACACTGAAGCTTTCTTT. Its protein product is CASSPSAGAQNTEAFF. The full variable domain, its missing parts supplied by reference TRBV28 and TRBJ1-1, is DVKVTQSSRYLVKRTGEKVFLECVQDMDHENMFWYRQDPGLGLRLIYFSYDVKMKEKGDIPEGYSVSREKKERFSLILESASTNQTSMYLCASSPSAGAQNTEAFFGQGTRLTVV.

This chain connects TRBV6-5 to TRBJ2-1; 11 bases fit TRBD2. CDR3 size: 15 residues. The V and J ends lost 11 bases and 0 bases, in that order; junction bases with no gene match: 6. Germline-derived CDR1 and CDR2 are MNHEY and SVGAGI. DNA of the CDR3: TGTGCCGGCCGACTAGCGGGGAGCTCCTACAATGAGCAGTTCTTC. This codes for CAGRLAGSSYNEQFF.

The chain is built from TRBV28 and TRBJ1-6; TRBD1 matches 9 bases. This CDR3 region has 14 residues. CDR1 MDHEN and CDR2 SYDVKM come from the germline V gene. V trimming: 8 bases; J trimming: 10 bases; junction bases outside the gene matches: 9. CDR3 protein: CASGITGGTSPLHF. The CDR3 DNA follows: TGTGCCAGCGGCATAACAGGGGGCACGTCACCCCTCCACTTT.

Only a few counts were recorded for this clone. The likely explanation is a read error, given a far larger clone one base away. Since the CDR3 does not end with the conserved phenylalanine or tryptophan, this likely comes from a read error. J is TRBJ1-5 and V is TRBV10-2; 7 nucleotides line up with TRBD1. The CDR3 totals 14 residues. After removal of 0 bases from V and 4 bases from J, the junction contained 0 bases not matched to a gene. Germline loops: CDR1 WSHSY, CDR2 SAAADI. The CDR3 protein is CASSESGQNQPQHV. CDR3 nucleotide sequence: TGCGCCAGCAGTGAGTCGGGACAGAATCAGCCCCAGCATGTT.

This chain joins TRBV5-5 and TRBJ2-7, with TRBD1 identical over 11 bases. Germline lookup yields CDR1 SGHKS and CDR2 YYEKEE (reference sequence). This CDR3 contains 15 residues. V lost 3 bases and J lost 2; bases outside the gene matches: 4. The CDR3 sequence is CASSSPGQGAYEQYF. The CDR3 DNA is TGTGCCAGCAGCTCGCCGGGACAGGGGGCCTACGAGCAGTACTTC.

V is TRBV30 and J is TRBJ1-5; D possibly corresponds to TRBD1 (5 bases). The V gene's germline CDR1 is GTSNPN and CDR2 SVGIG (reference sequence). Trimming took off 3 bases at V and 4 bases at J, with 16 bases between the two ends. The CDR3 consists of 15 residues. The CDR3 sequence is CAWSTEGLENQPQHF. CDR3 coding DNA: TGTGCCTGGAGCACCGAGGGACTGGAAAATCAGCCCCAGCATTTT. Full variable domain (remainder filled in from reference TRBV30 and TRBJ1-5): SQTIHQWPATLVQPVGSPLSLECTVEGTSNPNLYWYRQAAGRGLQLLFYSVGIGQISSEVPQNLSASRPQDRQFILSSKKLLLSDSGFYLCAWSTEGLENQPQHFGDGTRLSIL.

V usage is TRBV6-1 and J usage is TRBJ2-7, with 7 positions matching TRBD2. CDR3 length: 15 residues. V was pared by 1 base and J by 1 base, with 4 bases of the junction left unmatched. The V gene's germline CDR1 is MNHNS and CDR2 SASEGT. The chain's CDR3 is CASSEVREKSYEQYF. The CDR3 region has the DNA TGTGCCAGCAGTGAAGTGCGGGAGAAATCCTACGAGCAGTACTTC.

V gene TRBV28 combines with J gene TRBJ2-7; 9 positions agree with TRBD1. In germline, CDR1 is MDHEN, CDR2 SYDVKM. After removal of 6 bases from V and 4 bases from J, the junction contained 4 bases not matched to a gene. CDR3 size: 13 residues. The CDR3 here is CASRGTGPYEQYF. The DNA for the CDR3 is TGTGCCAGCAGGGGGACAGGGCCTTACGAGCAGTACTTC.

The chain links TRBV28 to TRBJ2-1; TRBD2 matches at 9 bases. The CDR3 sequence is 15 residues long. The germline CDR1 and CDR2 sequences are MDHEN and SYDVKM. The trim removed 0 bases at V and 9 bases at J, leaving 6 bases unmatched. CDR3 loop: CASSLWGLAGLEQFF. CDR3 DNA: TGTGCCAGCAGTTTATGGGGTCTAGCGGGGCTTGAGCAGTTCTTC. Full variable domain (missing parts from reference TRBV28 and TRBJ2-1): DVKVTQSSRYLVKRTGEKVFLECVQDMDHENMFWYRQDPGLGLRLIYFSYDVKMKEKGDIPEGYSVSREKKERFSLILESASTNQTSMYLCASSLWGLAGLEQFFGPGTRLTVL.

This chain joins TRBV19 and TRBJ1-1; the match to TRBD1 covers 8 bases. The junction had 3 bases not matched to a gene; V was cut back by 9 bases and J by 0 bases. This CDR3 has 13 amino acids. Germline V gene sequence: CDR1 LNHDA, CDR2 SQIVND (reference sequence). CDR3 sequence reads: CASQGQVNTEAFF. The CDR3 nucleotides read TGTGCCAGCCAGGGACAGGTGAACACTGAAGCTTTCTTT.